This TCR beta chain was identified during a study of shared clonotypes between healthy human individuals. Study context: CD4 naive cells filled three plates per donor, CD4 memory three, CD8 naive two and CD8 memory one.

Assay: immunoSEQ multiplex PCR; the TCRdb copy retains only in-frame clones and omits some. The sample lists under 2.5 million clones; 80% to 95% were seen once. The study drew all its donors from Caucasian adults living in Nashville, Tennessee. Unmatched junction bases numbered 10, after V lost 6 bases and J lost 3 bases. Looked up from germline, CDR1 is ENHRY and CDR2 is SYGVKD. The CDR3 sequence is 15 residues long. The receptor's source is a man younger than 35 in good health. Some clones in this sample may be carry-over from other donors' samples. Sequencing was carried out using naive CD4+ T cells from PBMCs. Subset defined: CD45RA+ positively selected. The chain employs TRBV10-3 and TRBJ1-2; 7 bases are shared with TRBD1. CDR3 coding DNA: TGTGCCATCAGAGACGCCACAGGGGCGGACTATGGCTACACCTTC. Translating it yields CAIRDATGADYGYTF.